These 30 T cell receptor beta chains came from one sample sequenced in a study of cytotoxic CD8 clonotypes in ibrutinib-treated CLL. Method: immunoSEQ multiplex PCR; TCRdb's copy keeps in-frame clones and lacks some. The top ten hold 9.5% to 12% of the sample, which has hundreds of thousands of clones, 79% seen once. The material sequenced was PBMCs, taken after 12 months of ibrutinib treatment. These receptors came from a human donor with chronic lymphocytic leukemia.

The V gene is TRBV14, the J gene TRBJ1-2, with 7 bases that match TRBD1. From germline, CDR1 is SGHDN and CDR2 FVKESK. The CDR3 runs 18 residues. V trimming: 1 base; J trimming: 0 bases; junction bases outside the gene matches: 11. The CDR3 nucleotides are TGTGCCAGCAGCCAAGGCCCATTCCGGGACAGCCCTAACTATGGCTACACCTTC. The encoded protein is CASSQGPFRDSPNYGYTF.

V gene TRBV5-6 combines with J gene TRBJ1-6; perhaps TRBD1 as D (6 bases). The CDR3 loop spans 17 amino acids. V was cut by 4 bases and J by 9 bases, with 23 bases left in between. Per germline, CDR1 SGHDT and CDR2 YYEEEE. The CDR3: CASSLPPAGGRPSPLHF. The DNA for the CDR3 is TGTGCCAGCAGCCTCCCACCAGCGGGGGGCCGTCCTTCACCCCTCCACTTT.

V usage is TRBV10-3 and J usage is TRBJ2-7; D possibly corresponds to TRBD1 (6 bases). V lost 7 bases, J lost 3 bases, and 16 bases lay in between. Per germline, CDR1 ENHRY and CDR2 SYGVKD. The CDR3 totals 14 residues. The DNA for the CDR3 is TGTGCCATCACTAAGGACAGTCGGGACTACGAGCAGTACTTC. Protein product: CAITKDSRDYEQYF.

This chain connects TRBV28 to TRBJ2-4; 9 nucleotides line up with TRBD1. The germline V gene encodes CDR1 MDHEN and CDR2 SYDVKM. This CDR3 contains 12 residues. Trimming removed 3 bases from V and 15 bases from J; junction bases left unmatched: 6. CDR3 loop: CASSFRDRAWYF. As DNA, the CDR3 is TGTGCCAGCAGTTTCCGGGACAGGGCGTGGTACTTC.

The V and J genes are TRBV11-2 and TRBJ2-5; TRBD1 matches 9 bases. Germline trimming cut 4 bases from V and 4 bases from J; bases unmatched to any gene: 4. CDR1 and CDR2 from the germline V gene are SGHAT and FQNNGV. This CDR3 is built from 14 residues. The chain's CDR3 is CASSWGQGGETQYF. For the CDR3, the DNA is TGTGCCAGCAGCTGGGGACAGGGTGGAGAGACCCAGTACTTC. The full variable domain, its missing parts supplied by reference TRBV11-2 and TRBJ2-5, is EAGVAQSPRYKIIEKRQSVAFWCNPISGHATLYWYQQILGQGPKLLIQFQNNGVVDDSQLPKDRFSAERLKGVDSTLKIQPAKLEDSAVYLCASSWGQGGETQYFGPGTRLLVL.

The chain carries TRBV5-6 and TRBJ1-2; 7 bases map to TRBD1. The CDR3 extends over 13 amino acids. Germline V CDR1 and CDR2: SGHDT, YYEEEE. The junction had 3 bases not matched to a gene; V was cut back by 4 bases and J by 3 bases. CDR3 DNA sequence: TGTGCCAGCAGCACAGGGACAGACTATGGCTACACCTTC. Protein sequence: CASSTGTDYGYTF. The full variable domain, completed using reference TRBV5-6 and TRBJ1-2, is DAGVTQSPTHLIKTRGQQVTLRCSPKSGHDTVSWYQQALGQGPQFIFQYYEEEERQRGNFPDRFSGHQFPNYSSELNVNALLLGDSALYLCASSTGTDYGYTFGSGTRLTVV.

The chain links TRBV6-5 to TRBJ1-4; tentatively, D is TRBD1 (6 bases). Trimming shortened V by 5 bases and J by 0 bases, and 10 bases separated the two germline ends. The CDR3 is 15 residues long. Germline-derived CDR1 and CDR2 are MNHEY and SVGAGI. The chain's CDR3 is CASSTQGSTNEKLFF. The CDR3 bases are TGTGCCAGCAGTACACAGGGCTCAACTAATGAAAAACTGTTTTTT.

The chain employs TRBV15 and TRBJ1-5, with 9 bases that match TRBD1. Germline-derived CDR1 and CDR2 are LNHNV and YYDKDF (reference sequence). The CDR3 sequence is 14 residues long. The trim removed 5 bases at V and 6 bases at J, leaving 5 bases unmatched. CDR3: CATSGDRGVQPQHF. DNA for the CDR3: TGTGCCACCAGCGGCGACAGGGGGGTTCAGCCCCAGCATTTT.

The rearrangement links TRBV7-8 to TRBJ2-3; TRBD2 aligns across 9 bases. The CDR3 spans 17 residues. Germline CDR1 reads SGHVS; CDR2 reads FQNEAQ. Trimming at V came to 5 bases and at J to 0 bases, leaving 9 bases not matched to a gene. The CDR3 nucleotides are TGTGCCAGCAGCCGTCCACGACTAGCGGTGAGCACAGATACGCAGTATTTT. Its translation is CASSRPRLAVSTDTQYF.

The rearrangement uses TRBV6-1 and TRBJ2-1, with 9 positions matching TRBD2. J gave up 0 bases and V 4 bases, and 1 base lay outside the gene matches. CDR1 is MNHNS, CDR2 SASEGT, per germline. The CDR3 runs 15 residues. CDR3 residues: CASSGSGGSYNEQFF. The DNA of the CDR3 is TGTGCCAGCAGTGGTAGCGGGGGCTCCTACAATGAGCAGTTCTTC.

The genes are TRBV4-1 and TRBJ2-1, with 13 positions matching TRBD2. The ends lost 4 bases at V and 8 bases at J; junction bases unmatched: 14. CDR3 length: 18 residues. CDR1 and CDR2 (germline): MGHRA, YSYEKL. This CDR3 reads CASSREYRTSGGKDEQFF. The CDR3 DNA reads TGCGCCAGCAGCCGCGAATATCGGACTAGCGGGGGCAAGGATGAGCAGTTCTTC.

Points on this clone: Germline and junction disagree at one end, which may indicate a read error. V usage is TRBV2 and J usage is TRBJ1-1; tentatively, D is TRBD1 (5 bases). CDR3 size: 15 residues. Looked up from germline, CDR1 is SNHLY and CDR2 is FYNNEI. The CDR3 sequence is CASSERGIDIGPGGF. The CDR3, as DNA: TGTGCCAGCAGTGAGCGCGGGATTGACATTGGGCCCGGGGGCTTT.

This clone was detected only a few times. V gene TRBV9 combines with J gene TRBJ2-3; D is unclear. Germline loops: CDR1 SGDLS, CDR2 YYNGEE. Trimming took 0 bases from V and 4 from J, leaving 6 bases between them. This CDR3 contains 13 residues. The CDR3 region is CASSVAVPDTQYF. Written as DNA, the CDR3 is TGTGCCAGCAGCGTAGCTGTCCCAGATACGCAGTATTTT. Based on the CDR3 plus reference TRBV9 and TRBJ2-3, the full variable domain is DSGVTQTPKHLITATGQRVTLRCSPRSGDLSVYWYQQSLDQGLQFLIQYYNGEERAKGNILERFSAQQFPDLHSELNLSSLELGDSALYFCASSVAVPDTQYFGPGTRLTVL.

In its sample, this clone was seen a few times. The chain carries TRBV30 and TRBJ1-6; D uncertain. V dropped 0 bases and J dropped 5 bases, with 8 bases sitting between them. The V gene's germline CDR1 is GTSNPN and CDR2 SVGIG (reference sequence). The CDR3 runs to 14 residues. The CDR3: CAWSVLANNSPLHF. CDR3 DNA: TGTGCCTGGAGTGTACTAGCGAATAATTCACCCCTCCACTTT.

The chain joins TRBV5-1 to TRBJ2-1; 11 nucleotides agree with TRBD2. The length of the CDR3 is 15 residues. Germline CDR1 is SGHRS and CDR2 is YFSETQ. Trimming cost V 0 bases and J 8 bases; bases outside gene matches: 4. The CDR3 bases are TGCGCCAGCAGCTTGGTTAGCGGGAGGGCCGATGAGCAGTTCTTC. It encodes CASSLVSGRADEQFF.

This clone appeared once. V usage is TRBV4-1 and J usage is TRBJ2-7; TRBD2 matches 7 bases. The CDR3 is 16 residues long. The germline CDR1 and CDR2 sequences are MGHRA and YSYEKL. J gave up 6 bases and V 0 bases, and 11 bases lay outside the gene matches. CDR3 sequence reads: CASSQEGVRTSSEQYF. The CDR3 coding sequence is TGCGCCAGCAGCCAAGAAGGTGTCCGGACTAGTAGCGAGCAGTACTTC.

On this clone: This CDR3 is also generated by other DNA sequences in the sample. The chain carries TRBV18 and TRBJ1-1; D remains unclear. V was shortened by 2 bases and J by 1 base, with 5 bases between the two germline ends. CDR3 size: 13 residues. The germline gives CDR1 KGHSH, CDR2 LQKENI. The CDR3: CASSPGENTEAFF. In DNA form, the CDR3 reads TGTGCCAGCTCACCAGGGGAGAACACTGAAGCTTTCTTT.

This chain links TRBV4-1 with TRBJ2-1, with a possible D match to TRBD2 (5 bases). From germline, CDR1 is MGHRA and CDR2 YSYEKL. The V gene lost 0 bases and the J gene lost 6 bases, with 9 bases spanning the gap. The length of the CDR3 is 14 residues. The CDR3 protein is CASSQEDYPNEQFF. CDR3 nucleotide sequence: TGCGCCAGCAGCCAAGAAGACTACCCCAATGAGCAGTTCTTC.

The chain carries TRBV5-8 and TRBJ2-1, with D possibly matching TRBD2 (6 bases). Trimming took off 0 bases at V and 9 bases at J, with 28 bases between the two ends. The CDR3 spans 19 residues. Looked up from germline, CDR1 is SGHTS and CDR2 is YDEGEE. CDR3 DNA: TGTGCCAGCAGCTTGGTTGTTCGGAGCCGGTGGACTAACTTGCGTGAGCAGTTCTTC. Its protein is CASSLVVRSRWTNLREQFF.

For the CDR3, the DNA is TGTGCCAGCAGTTTTAGGCAGCCAGCAACTAATGAAAAACTGTTTTTT. Amino acid sequence: CASSFRQPATNEKLFF. The chain links TRBV25-1 to TRBJ1-4, with D hard to call. Looked up from germline, CDR1 is MGHDK and CDR2 is SYGVNS. The CDR3 has 16 amino acids. The V end lost 5 bases, the J end lost 0 bases, and 13 bases lay between the germline ends.

This clone was detected only a few times. J is TRBJ2-7 and V is TRBV25-1; TRBD2 is a possible D gene (6 bases). Trimming cost V 7 bases and J 1 base, with 11 bases left between them. From germline, CDR1 is MGHDK and CDR2 SYGVNS. The CDR3 length is 13 residues. For the CDR3, the DNA is TGTGCCAGCACGGGGGATAGTTCCTACGAGCAGTACTTC. This codes for CASTGDSSYEQYF.

The rearrangement links TRBV5-4 to TRBJ1-4; D might be TRBD1 (6 bases). Per the germline V gene, CDR1 is SGHNT and CDR2 is YYREEE (reference sequence). Trimming stripped 4 bases from V and 5 bases from J, with 12 bases between. The CDR3 length is 14 residues. The CDR3 sequence: CASSETGPNEKLFF. CDR3 DNA: TGTGCCAGCAGCGAGACAGGCCCAAATGAAAAACTGTTTTTT.

The rearrangement links TRBV6-5 to TRBJ1-1; tentative D call: TRBD1 (5 bases). The CDR3 runs to 13 residues. The germline CDR1 and CDR2 sequences are MNHEY and SVGAGI. The V gene lost 3 bases and the J gene lost 6 bases, with 11 bases spanning the gap. The CDR3 nucleotides are TGTGCCAGCAGTTATGGGGCGGGGTCTGAAGCTTTCTTT. Translated: CASSYGAGSEAFF.

The J gene is TRBJ2-7, the V gene TRBV6-1; 10 positions match TRBD2. Trimming removed 2 bases from V and 12 bases from J; junction bases left unmatched: 7. The germline CDR1 and CDR2 sequences are MNHNS and SASEGT. The CDR3 loop spans 13 amino acids. Written as DNA, the CDR3 is TGTGCCAGCAGTGAAAATCGCCAGCGGGAGGGGTACTTC. The encoded protein is CASSENRQREGYF.

The chain links TRBV2 to TRBJ2-5, with D tentatively TRBD1 (5 bases). V was cut by 6 bases and J by 3 bases, with 11 bases left in between. Germline CDR1 is SNHLY and CDR2 is FYNNEI. CDR3 length: 13 amino acids. The CDR3 is CASRGRSKETQYF. Here the CDR3 DNA reads TGTGCCAGCAGGGGGCGAAGTAAAGAGACCCAGTACTTC.

The chain is built from TRBV2 and TRBJ2-5; TRBD1 matches 9 bases. Looked up from germline, CDR1 is SNHLY and CDR2 is FYNNEI. J lost 5 bases, V lost 3 bases, and 16 bases had no gene match. This CDR3 contains 18 residues. CDR3 amino acids: CASSESLGTGTRVETQYF. As DNA, the CDR3 is TGTGCCAGCAGTGAGAGCCTGGGGACAGGGACAAGGGTCGAGACCCAGTACTTC.

The chain is built from TRBV21-1 and TRBJ1-2. TRBV21-1 is a pseudogene locus. The CDR3 sequence is 13 residues long. The CDR3 spells CASSKSQGHGYTF. In DNA, the CDR3 is TGTGCCAGCAGCAAATCCCAGGGACATGGCTACACCTTC.

The chain joins TRBV27 to TRBJ2-1, with TRBD2 matching 7 bases. The CDR3 has 14 residues. Germline CDR1 MNHEY, CDR2 SMNVEV (reference sequence). The trim removed 10 bases at V and 1 base at J, leaving 7 bases unmatched. Here the CDR3 DNA reads TGTGCCATCGCAGCGGGGCAGTCCTACAATGAGCAGTTCTTC. Translation: CAIAAGQSYNEQFF.

This clone was recorded once. The gene calls are TRBV11-2 and TRBJ2-5; the match to TRBD2 covers 8 bases. V trimming: 6 bases; J trimming: 4 bases; junction bases outside the gene matches: 7. In germline, CDR1 is SGHAT, CDR2 FQNNGV. The CDR3 is 14 amino acids. The CDR3 DNA reads TGTGCCAGCAGTACGGGGGGGATGGGAGAGACCCAGTACTTC. Amino acid sequence: CASSTGGMGETQYF.

V gene TRBV4-1 combines with J gene TRBJ2-7, with D possibly matching TRBD1 (6 bases). V was cut by 5 bases and J by 7 bases, with 12 bases left in between. Looked up from germline, CDR1 is MGHRA and CDR2 is YSYEKL. The CDR3 is made up of 12 amino acids. The CDR3 reads CASSAGRGEQYF. The CDR3 DNA reads TGCGCCAGCAGCGCAGGTAGGGGGGAGCAGTACTTC.